This T cell receptor (beta chain) was captured by sequencing in a study of blood T cell repertoires in COVID-19. As for the study in general: COVID-19 samples collected from the United States, Italy and Spain covered acute and convalescent phases.

In the authors' methods: For nucleated cells, counts were estimated from reference gene primer amplification. The protocol was immunoSEQ multiplex PCR, while the TCRdb copy is restricted to in-frame clones and leaves out a portion. Clonal size and the V and J genes are those of that table, whereas D and trimming came from the DNA. The sample yields 650,000 to 800,000 clones, around 89% seen once. J was trimmed by 0 bases and V by 3 bases; bases with no gene match: 10. The CDR3 length is 18 residues. CDR1 SGHAT and CDR2 FQNNGV come from the germline V gene. Specimen: peripheral blood. The source of this sequence is a woman aged 18 to 35 with acute or convalescent COVID-19. The chain employs TRBV11-2 and TRBJ2-5, with 10 bases that match TRBD2. DNA for the CDR3: TGTGCCAGCAGCTTCTTTCGGACTAGCGGCCTCTACCAAGAGACCCAGTACTTC. As protein: CASSFFRTSGLYQETQYF.